One and the same sample provided the 32 T cell receptor beta chains below, sequenced in a study of CD8 T cells in ankylosing spondylitis. From the 5' RACE reads, TCRdb called clonotypes with MiXCR, one entry per CDR3 protein. The sample consists of 200,000 to 250,000 distinct CDR3 sequences, approximately 7.6% of them appearing once. The specimen sequenced was blood, either unsorted or a sorted T cell fraction (not recorded which). Every receptor here comes from a female donor with ankylosing spondylitis or in good health (not recorded which).

This clonotype was detected only a few times. This chain uses TRBV7-2 with TRBJ1-5; 7 nucleotides agree with TRBD1. From germline, CDR1 is SGHTA and CDR2 FQGNSA. This CDR3 spans 15 amino acids. The V gene end was trimmed by 1 base and the J gene end by 4 bases; junction bases not matched to a gene: 4. This chain's CDR3 is CASSLVQGSNQPQHF. For the CDR3, the DNA is TGTGCCAGCAGCTTAGTACAGGGGTCTAATCAGCCCCAGCATTTT.

Remarks on this clonotype: A read error may be the cause here, since a much bigger clone is one base away. The chain has TRBV7-6 and TRBJ2-5; TRBD2 agrees at 12 bases. The CDR3 is 16 residues long. Looked up from germline, CDR1 is SGHVS and CDR2 is FNYEAQ. V trimming: 4 bases; J trimming: 9 bases; junction bases outside the gene matches: 12. The CDR3 region is CASSSLLAGGKEAQYF. CDR3 DNA sequence: TGTGCCAGCAGCTCCCTTCTAGCGGGAGGGAAGGAGGCCCAGTACTTC.

With regard to this clonotype: A much larger clone differs by one base, so this may be a read error. The chain combines TRBV19 with TRBJ2-7; TRBD1 agrees at 7 bases. The CDR3 is 15 amino acids. The V gene's germline CDR1 is LNHDA and CDR2 SQIVND (reference sequence). In nucleotides, the CDR3 is TGTGTCAGTAGTATATACAGGGGTACCTCCTACGAGCAGTACTTC. Translated, it gives CVSSIYRGTSYEQYF.

The table lists this clonotype with many counts. The chain uses TRBV12-3 or TRBV12-4 and TRBJ2-7; D may match TRBD1 or TRBD2 (6 bases each). CDR3 length: 13 amino acids. V was trimmed by 7 bases and J by 6 bases, leaving 16 bases between them. The CDR3 bases are TGTGCCAGCACCGGGGGCGGAGGGGGCGAGCAGTACTTC. Its protein product is CASTGGGGGEQYF.

V is TRBV7-2 and J is TRBJ2-1, with D perhaps being TRBD1 or TRBD2 (5 bases each). Germline V gives CDR1 SGHTA, CDR2 FQGNSA. V lost 2 bases and J lost 10, with 12 bases in between. There are 13 residues in the CDR3. For the CDR3, the DNA is TGTGCCAGCAGCTTACAAAGGGGACCCGAGCAGTTCTTC. Protein sequence: CASSLQRGPEQFF.

This clonotype was seen at least ten times. The chain is built from TRBV28 and TRBJ2-1, with D unresolved. V was clipped by 5 bases and J by 0 bases, with 8 bases between them. This CDR3 spans 14 amino acids. Germline V gene sequence: CDR1 MDHEN, CDR2 SYDVKM. DNA of the CDR3: TGTGCCAGCAGTATGGATAGCTCCTACAATGAGCAGTTCTTC. Protein product: CASSMDSSYNEQFF. Drawing the rest from reference TRBV28 and TRBJ2-1, the complete variable domain is DVKVTQSSRYLVKRTGEKVFLECVQDMDHENMFWYRQDPGLGLRLIYFSYDVKMKEKGDIPEGYSVSREKKERFSLILESASTNQTSMYLCASSMDSSYNEQFFGPGTRLTVL.

The chain joins TRBV20-1 to TRBJ2-2; no clear D gene. The V gene lost 2 bases and the J gene lost 0 bases, with 10 bases spanning the gap. The CDR3 is 15 residues long. Per germline, CDR1 DFQATT and CDR2 SNEGSKA (reference sequence). This CDR3 reads CSARLVGTNTGELFF. The DNA for the CDR3 is TGCAGTGCTAGACTCGTGGGGACGAACACCGGGGAGCTGTTTTTT.

This clonotype was recorded at least ten times. The chain couples TRBV2 to TRBJ2-1; 12 nucleotides line up with TRBD2. The CDR3 has 15 amino acids. Germline V gene sequence: CDR1 SNHLY, CDR2 FYNNEI. V trimming: 6 bases; J trimming: 9 bases; junction bases outside the gene matches: 9. CDR3 coding DNA: TGTGCCAGCAGCCCGGAGGGACTAGCGGGTACTGAGCAGTTCTTC. The encoded protein is CASSPEGLAGTEQFF.

This clonotype appeared many times. The chain employs TRBV11-3 and TRBJ2-3; 14 bases fit TRBD2. Germline loops: CDR1 SGHNT, CDR2 YENEEA. Germline trimming cut 4 bases from V and 4 bases from J; bases unmatched to any gene: 7. CDR3 size: 17 residues. Here the CDR3 DNA reads TGTGCCAGCAGCTCTCGGACTAGCGGGAGGTCGGCAGATACGCAGTATTTT. As protein: CASSSRTSGRSADTQYF. Based on the CDR3 plus reference TRBV11-3 and TRBJ2-3, the full variable domain is EAGVVQSPRYKIIEKKQPVAFWCNPISGHNTLYWYLQNLGQGPELLIRYENEEAVDDSQLPKDRFSAERLKGVDSTLKIQPAELGDSAVYLCASSSRTSGRSADTQYFGPGTRLTVL.

This clonotype was counted ten times or more. The rearrangement uses TRBV4-3 and TRBJ2-1; 9 bases map to TRBD1. J gave up 3 bases and V 6 bases, and 3 bases lay outside the gene matches. The CDR3 runs 14 residues. The germline V gene encodes CDR1 LGHNA and CDR2 YSLEER. CDR3 DNA: TGCGCCAGCAGTGAGACAGGGGGCTACAATGAGCAGTTCTTC. The encoded protein is CASSETGGYNEQFF.

The sample holds many counts of this clonotype. The V call is TRBV5-5, the J call TRBJ2-7; D may match TRBD1 or TRBD2 (5 bases each). The CDR3 totals 16 residues. From germline, CDR1 is SGHKS and CDR2 YYEKEE (reference sequence). Trimming removed 5 bases from V and 2 bases from J, with 20 bases in between. The chain's CDR3 is CASRGPGTQGTYEQYF. The CDR3 nucleotides are TGTGCCAGCAGGGGACCCGGGACCCAAGGGACCTACGAGCAGTACTTC.

V and J are TRBV15 and TRBJ1-2; tentatively, D is TRBD1 (5 bases). Looked up from germline, CDR1 is LNHNV and CDR2 is YYDKDF (reference sequence). Trimming took 8 bases from V and 7 from J, leaving 23 bases between them. The CDR3 runs 15 residues. The CDR3 DNA reads TGTGCCACCCCTGTGACCGGGGGGTTTAAGGGTGGCTACACCTTC. Residues: CATPVTGGFKGGYTF.

In regard to this clonotype: Given a much more abundant clone one base away, this may be a read error. The chain joins TRBV6-2 or TRBV6-3 to TRBJ2-2, with no clear D. Germline CDR1 is MNHEY and CDR2 is SVGEGT. CDR3 size: 15 residues. CDR3 region: CTSSQPRTATGELFF. Written as DNA, the CDR3 is TGTACCAGCAGCCAACCTAGAACCGCTACCGGGGAGCTGTTTTTT.

This clonotype was picked up many times. The rearrangement joins TRBV19 to TRBJ1-4; D is perhaps TRBD1 (6 bases). CDR3 length: 16 amino acids. Germline V gives CDR1 LNHDA, CDR2 SQIVND (reference sequence). The ends were cut back, 8 bases at V and 0 bases at J, with 16 bases in the middle. The CDR3 protein is CASSSTGFATNEKLFF. In DNA, the CDR3 is TGTGCCAGTTCTTCTACAGGGTTTGCAACTAATGAAAAACTGTTTTTT.

At least ten counts were recorded for this clonotype. This chain links TRBV21-1 with TRBJ2-1. TRBV21-1 is a documented pseudogene. The length of the CDR3 is 13 residues. The DNA of the CDR3 is TGTGCCAGCAGCAAAATTGGGGTGAATGAGCAGTTCTTC. This encodes CASSKIGVNEQFF.

Concerning this clonotype itself: A single base separates this from a much larger clone, so it may be a read error. The J gene is TRBJ2-1, the V gene TRBV7-2, with 14 bases fitting TRBD2. Germline V gives CDR1 SGHTA, CDR2 FQGNSA. CDR3 size: 14 residues. CDR3 loop: CATSTGLAGVEQFF. The CDR3 coding sequence is TGTGCCACCAGCACGGGACTAGCGGGAGTTGAGCAGTTCTTC.

Many counts were recorded for this clonotype. The V gene is TRBV20-1, the J gene TRBJ1-1; 8 bases map to TRBD1. Unmatched junction bases numbered 12, after V lost 6 bases and J lost 6 bases. Germline V gene lookup returns CDR1 DFQATT and CDR2 SNEGSKA (reference sequence). The CDR3 totals 14 residues. CDR3 nucleotides: TGCAGTGCCAGGCCTCCCGGGACAGGCCCTGAAGCTTTCTTT. Protein: CSARPPGTGPEAFF.

The rearrangement joins TRBV5-1 to TRBJ2-1; D is ambiguous. Trimming left V 4 bases short and J 8 bases short, with 10 bases between. CDR1 and CDR2 from the germline V gene are SGHRS and YFSETQ. The CDR3 runs to 12 residues. The CDR3, as DNA: TGCGCCAGCAGCCTCGGCCTCTATGAGCAGTTCTTC. Encoded protein: CASSLGLYEQFF.

This clonotype has a count of ten or more. This rearrangement joins TRBV29-1 to TRBJ1-3; D uncertain. The V end was cut by 2 bases, the J end by 0 bases, with 5 bases between. In germline, CDR1 is SQVTM, CDR2 ANQGSEA. The CDR3 loop spans 13 amino acids. The CDR3 here is CSVENSSGNTIYF. Written as DNA, the CDR3 is TGCAGCGTTGAAAATTCCTCTGGAAACACCATATATTTT.

V and J are TRBV4-3 and TRBJ1-2, with D perhaps TRBD1 (6 bases). Trimming cost V 0 bases and J 6 bases, with 17 bases left between them. The CDR3 is made up of 16 amino acids. Germline V gene lookup returns CDR1 LGHNA and CDR2 YSLEER. The CDR3 is CASSQDLGGRGHGYTF. DNA for the CDR3: TGCGCCAGCAGCCAAGATTTGGGGGGGCGCGGGCATGGCTACACCTTC.

The sample holds many counts of this clonotype. The chain carries TRBV12-3 or TRBV12-4 and TRBJ1-2; 10 bases are shared with TRBD1. The CDR3 has 12 residues. V trimming: 6 bases; J trimming: 10 bases; junction bases outside the gene matches: 5. Here the CDR3 DNA reads TGTGCCAGCAGCTGGGGGACAGGGGACTACACCTTC. It yields the protein CASSWGTGDYTF.

This clonotype was counted many times. The V call is TRBV6-2 or TRBV6-3, the J call TRBJ2-1, with a weak D call TRBD2 (7 bases). Deletions cut 0 bases from V and 1 base from J, with 16 bases between. Germline V gene data show CDR1 as MNHEY and CDR2 as SVGEGT. This CDR3 has 18 amino acids. CDR3 loop: CASSYSKGGGKSYNEQFF. The CDR3 DNA follows: TGTGCCAGCAGTTACTCGAAGGGGGGAGGGAAGTCCTACAATGAGCAGTTCTTC.

This clonotype was counted at least ten times. V is TRBV11-2 and J is TRBJ2-5; D may be TRBD1 (5 bases). The CDR3 loop spans 15 amino acids. Looked up from germline, CDR1 is SGHAT and CDR2 is FQNNGV. V lost 2 bases, J lost 4 bases, and 14 bases lay in between. In DNA form, the CDR3 reads TGTGCCAGCAGCTTATTGGGTAGGGGTGGAGAGACCCAGTACTTC. As protein: CASSLLGRGGETQYF.

This clonotype was seen ten or more times. This chain uses TRBV5-4 with TRBJ2-1, with 12 nucleotides matching TRBD2. V dropped 4 bases and J dropped 9; count of bases not matched to a gene: 8. The CDR3 loop spans 15 amino acids. Germline lookup yields CDR1 SGHNT and CDR2 YYREEE (reference sequence). The CDR3 loop is CASSPGLAGSGEQFF. The CDR3 DNA is TGTGCCAGCAGCCCTGGACTAGCGGGAAGCGGTGAGCAGTTCTTC.

This clonotype was recorded a few times. The rearrangement joins TRBV7-9 to TRBJ2-7; TRBD2 is a possible D gene (6 bases). The CDR3 sequence is 15 residues long. V was cut by 2 bases and J by 2 bases, with 13 bases left in between. Germline CDR1 reads SEHNR; CDR2 reads FQNEAQ (reference sequence). The CDR3 nucleotides are TGTGCCAGCAGCTTAAATTTGGGGGGACCCTACGAGCAGTACTTC. Translated, it gives CASSLNLGGPYEQYF.

The sample holds many counts of this clonotype. The chain combines TRBV15 with TRBJ2-1; a possible D gene is TRBD2 (7 bases). Germline CDR1 and CDR2: LNHNV and YYDKDF (reference sequence). With 9 bases removed from V and 4 bases from J, the gap between germline ends came to 19 bases. CDR3 length: 15 amino acids. The chain's CDR3 is CATSQGGGVYNEQFF. CDR3 nucleotide sequence: TGTGCCACTAGTCAAGGGGGGGGGGTTTACAATGAGCAGTTCTTC.

This clonotype was detected a few times. The rearrangement joins TRBV6-2 or TRBV6-3 to TRBJ2-1; 11 nucleotides align to TRBD2. After removal of 6 bases from V and 4 bases from J, the junction contained 14 bases not matched to a gene. Germline V gives CDR1 MNHEY, CDR2 SVGEGT. The CDR3 runs 18 residues. CDR3 DNA: TGTGCCAGCAGAAAACTAGCGGGAGATGGAATGGGGTACAATGAGCAGTTCTTC. Encoded protein: CASRKLAGDGMGYNEQFF.

There are many counts of this clonotype. The chain links TRBV4-1 to TRBJ2-4, with 10 bases matching TRBD1. With V trimmed by 3 bases and J by 13 bases, 6 bases remained unmatched. Per germline, CDR1 MGHRA and CDR2 YSYEKL. CDR3 length: 13 amino acids. The chain's CDR3 is CASSHLTGGPQYF. The CDR3 DNA reads TGCGCCAGCAGCCATCTGACAGGGGGCCCGCAGTACTTC.

The chain has TRBV29-1 and TRBJ1-1, with TRBD1 identical over 10 bases. There are 13 residues in the CDR3. Germline V lookup: CDR1 SQVTM, CDR2 ANQGSEA. V shed 5 bases and J 4 bases; nucleotides not matched to a gene: 4. The CDR3 DNA reads as TGCAGCGTTCGACAGGGGGCGAGCACTGAAGCTTTCTTT. Its translation: CSVRQGASTEAFF.

In its sample, this clonotype was seen a few times. The genes are TRBV29-1 and TRBJ2-3; 12 nucleotides agree with TRBD2. This CDR3 has 13 residues. Per the germline V gene, CDR1 is SQVTM and CDR2 is ANQGSEA. With 7 bases clipped from V and 3 bases from J, the junction kept 2 bases outside the gene matches. The CDR3 sequence: CSATSGRTDTQYF. The DNA for the CDR3 is TGCAGCGCGACTAGCGGGAGAACAGATACGCAGTATTTT.

This clonotype was found many times. The rearrangement links TRBV24-1 to TRBJ2-1, with D perhaps TRBD2 (6 bases). This CDR3 is 13 amino acids long. V dropped 5 bases and J dropped 6 bases, with 10 bases sitting between them. Germline CDR1 and CDR2: KGHDR and SFDVKD. CDR3 in amino acids: CATSVAGSNEQFF. In DNA form, the CDR3 reads TGTGCCACCAGTGTGGCGGGGTCCAATGAGCAGTTCTTC.

This clonotype was recorded at least ten times. V and J are TRBV7-3 and TRBJ2-1; D is unclear. Trimming pared 5 bases from V and 5 bases from J, leaving 16 bases between. Germline V gives CDR1 SGHTA, CDR2 FQGTGA. CDR3 size: 15 residues. The DNA of the CDR3 is TGTGCCAGCAGCGCAGGCCCTGATGGAAACAATGAGCAGTTCTTC. Encoded protein: CASSAGPDGNNEQFF.